Each of the 29 T cell receptor beta chains below was sequenced from the same sample in a study of vaccination effects on CD4 cells after COVID-19. Sequencing was performed with immunoSEQ multiplex PCR; in TCRdb, only in-frame clones are kept and a portion is missing. The profile shows 17,000 or so clones, around three quarters of them singletons. Their specific antigens are unknown. ViraFEST expansion of antigen-specific CD4+ T cells with viral peptide pools preceded sequencing. The authors isolated CD4+ T cells after about eleven days of culture. The person had a PCR-confirmed SARS-CoV-2 infection during March to December 2020. Either the mRNA-1273 or the BNT162b2 vaccine was given to participants as two doses. Sequencing used CD4+ T cells from PBMCs cultured with SARS-CoV-2 spike peptides, obtained after COVID-19 vaccination. The receptors come from a human donor who had a prior SARS-CoV-2 infection.

The V call is TRBV12-5, the J call TRBJ1-3; no clear D gene. The length of the CDR3 is 16 residues. With 0 bases removed from V and 1 base from J, the gap between germline ends came to 10 bases. CDR1 and CDR2 from the germline V gene are LGHNT and FRNRAP. The CDR3 loop reads CASGLVGVPSGNTIYF. The CDR3 DNA is TGTGCTAGTGGTTTGGTTGGGGTACCGTCTGGAAACACCATATATTTT.

The V and J genes are TRBV11-1 and TRBJ2-7, with 9 positions matching TRBD1. The CDR3 runs 14 residues. With 5 bases clipped from V and 4 bases from J, the junction kept 6 bases outside the gene matches. Germline lookup yields CDR1 SGHAT and CDR2 FQDESV (reference sequence). The DNA of the CDR3 is TGTGCCAGCAGCCCCGGGACAGGGATATACGAGCAGTACTTC. Protein: CASSPGTGIYEQYF.

In this sample, this clone turned up once. The rearrangement joins TRBV5-3 to TRBJ1-1, with 8 positions matching TRBD1. TRBV5-3 is labeled an ORF, and its function is uncertain. V lost 4 bases and J lost 1; bases outside the gene matches: 15. The CDR3 contains 18 residues. The CDR3 DNA reads as TGTGCCAGAAGCGGAACTACTCAGGGGGCTGGGGAGAACACTGAAGCTTTCTTT. It translates to CARSGTTQGAGENTEAFF.

This clone was found a few times. V gene TRBV9 combines with J gene TRBJ2-2; 8 nucleotides align to TRBD2. The ends lost 0 bases at V and 2 bases at J; junction bases unmatched: 9. This CDR3 comprises 18 residues. Germline CDR1 and CDR2: SGDLS and YYNGEE. The CDR3 DNA reads TGTGCCAGCAGCGTAGCTGGCAGAACTAGCGGAAACACCGGGGAGCTGTTTTTT. It encodes CASSVAGRTSGNTGELFF.

The J gene is TRBJ2-1, the V gene TRBV5-1; 7 bases are shared with TRBD2. Germline assignment: CDR1 SGHRS and CDR2 YFSETQ. The V gene end was trimmed by 9 bases and the J gene end by 4 bases; junction bases not matched to a gene: 10. The CDR3 totals 14 residues. The CDR3 is CATKWEGAYNEQFF. The CDR3 DNA reads as TGCGCCACCAAGTGGGAGGGAGCTTACAATGAGCAGTTCTTC.

This clone occurred a few times. V and J are TRBV11-3 and TRBJ2-2, with D possibly TRBD1 on 6 matching bases. Per the germline V gene, CDR1 is SGHNT and CDR2 is YENEEA. The CDR3 is made up of 15 amino acids. V was cut by 3 bases and J by 0 bases, with 8 bases left in between. CDR3 DNA sequence: TGTGCCAGCAGCTTTAGGACAGCGAACACCGGGGAGCTGTTTTTT. This sequence encodes CASSFRTANTGELFF.

This sequence joins TRBV19 and TRBJ1-4, with a possible D match to TRBD1 (5 bases). Trimming removed 3 bases at V and 8 bases at J, with 16 bases between. CDR1 is LNHDA and CDR2 is SQIVND in the germline V gene (reference sequence). The CDR3 sequence is 15 residues long. CDR3 sequence: CASSMLGEYGEKLFF. As DNA, the CDR3 is TGTGCCAGTAGTATGCTGGGGGAATACGGCGAAAAACTGTTTTTT.

This chain connects TRBV3-1 (or the pseudogene TRBV3-2) to TRBJ1-3; the D gene is possibly TRBD1 (5 bases). The CDR3 runs to 19 residues. Trimming took 0 bases from V and 0 from J, leaving 18 bases between them. Looked up from germline, CDR1 is LGHDT and CDR2 is YNNKEL (reference sequence). The DNA for the CDR3 is TGTGCCAGCAGCCAAGATAGGTGGATGACAGAGCACTCTGGAAACACCATATATTTT. It codes for CASSQDRWMTEHSGNTIYF.

The V call is TRBV5-6, the J call TRBJ2-1; 8 bases map to TRBD2. The CDR3 is made up of 14 amino acids. Trimming took 2 bases from V and 4 from J; bases not matched to a gene: 2. Per germline, CDR1 SGHDT and CDR2 YYEEEE. The CDR3 here is CASSLAGEYNEQFF. DNA for the CDR3: TGTGCCAGCAGCTTAGCGGGAGAATACAATGAGCAGTTCTTC.

The chain links TRBV25-1 to TRBJ1-1; D is undetermined. Trimming removed 3 bases from V and 8 bases from J, with 13 bases in between. The CDR3 extends over 13 amino acids. Germline values: CDR1 MGHDK, CDR2 SYGVNS. The CDR3 nucleotides are TGTGCCAGCAGTGAGGAGGTAGAGAAGGAAGCTTTCTTT. Translating it yields CASSEEVEKEAFF.

The chain links TRBV4-2 to TRBJ1-4; the D gene is possibly TRBD1 (5 bases). V was cut by 0 bases and J by 4 bases, with 9 bases left in between. Looked up from germline, CDR1 is LGHNA and CDR2 is YNFKEQ. There are 15 residues in the CDR3. CDR3 in DNA: TGTGCCAGCAGCCAAGAAGGGGTTGGTAATGAAAAACTGTTTTTT. Amino acids: CASSQEGVGNEKLFF.

This chain joins TRBV7-8 and TRBJ1-5, with D unresolved. Germline V gene lookup returns CDR1 SGHVS and CDR2 FQNEAQ. The CDR3 has 15 amino acids. Trimming left V 1 base short and J 2 bases short, with 9 bases between. The CDR3, as DNA: TGTGCCAGCAGCTTAGGTAGGGTAGGCAATCAGCCCCAGCATTTT. It yields the protein CASSLGRVGNQPQHF. Drawing the rest from reference TRBV7-8 and TRBJ1-5, the complete variable domain is GAGVSQSPRYKVAKRGQDVALRCDPISGHVSLFWYQQALGQGPEFLTYFQNEAQLDKSGLPSDRFFAERPEGSVSTLKIQRTQQEDSAVYLCASSLGRVGNQPQHFGDGTRLSIL.

The chain carries TRBV6-5 and TRBJ1-6; tentative D call: TRBD1 (5 bases). CDR3 length: 15 amino acids. Looked up from germline, CDR1 is MNHEY and CDR2 is SVGAGI. Trimming left V 8 bases short and J 10 bases short, with 21 bases between. This CDR3 is CASEANRAGISPLHF. The CDR3 DNA is TGTGCCAGCGAAGCAAATAGGGCAGGGATCTCACCCCTCCACTTT.

The chain couples TRBV19 to TRBJ1-6; 10 nucleotides agree with TRBD1. The CDR3 sequence is 15 residues long. The J segment lost 9 bases and the V segment lost 3 bases, leaving 5 bases of the junction unmatched. Per the germline V gene, CDR1 is LNHDA and CDR2 is SQIVND (reference sequence). CDR3: CASSILRQGASPLHF. DNA for the CDR3: TGTGCCAGTAGTATCCTCCGACAGGGGGCTTCACCCCTCCACTTT.

The rearrangement uses TRBV5-6 and TRBJ1-5; no clear D. The CDR3 runs 12 residues. V shed 1 base and J shed 9 bases, with 8 bases lying between them. The germline V gene encodes CDR1 SGHDT and CDR2 YYEEEE. The CDR3 sequence is CASSLWAGPQHF. DNA for the CDR3: TGTGCCAGCAGCTTGTGGGCAGGGCCCCAGCATTTT.

The chain carries TRBV11-3 and TRBJ2-3, with TRBD2 matching over 10 bases. The CDR3 has 16 residues. Germline CDR1 and CDR2: SGHNT and YENEEA. The ends lost 5 bases at V and 7 bases at J; junction bases unmatched: 12. The CDR3 DNA sequence: TGTGCCAGCAGCCCCACCTCAGCGGGAGGGGCATATACGCAGTATTTT. It encodes CASSPTSAGGAYTQYF.

The J gene is TRBJ2-7, the V gene TRBV7-8; tentative D call: TRBD2 (5 bases). The CDR3 consists of 16 residues. Germline CDR1 SGHVS, CDR2 FQNEAQ. Deletions cut 0 bases from V and 7 bases from J, with 19 bases between. The CDR3 DNA sequence: TGTGCCAGCAGCTTAGCCGCCGCTGGGCTAACGGGGGAGCAGTACTTC. Residues: CASSLAAAGLTGEQYF.

The rearrangement joins TRBV10-3 to TRBJ2-1, with 8 bases lining up with TRBD2. V shed 8 bases and J 6 bases; nucleotides not matched to a gene: 9. Germline V lookup: CDR1 ENHRY, CDR2 SYGVKD. The CDR3 spans 14 residues. In DNA form, the CDR3 reads TGTGCCATCTCGCAAGCGGGAGTCCCCAATGAGCAGTTCTTC. It specifies CAISQAGVPNEQFF.

The DNA for the CDR3 is TGTGCCAGCAGTGAAAGGCTAGCGGGAGACACCGGGGAGCTGTTTTTT. It is translated as CASSERLAGDTGELFF. The genes are TRBV6-4 and TRBJ2-2, with TRBD2 matching over 10 bases. The V gene's germline CDR1 is MRHNA and CDR2 SNTAGT. This CDR3 region has 16 residues. V was pared by 3 bases and J by 3 bases, with 4 bases of the junction left unmatched.

This clone is a singleton in its sample. The chain combines TRBV2 with TRBJ2-2, with 8 bases matching TRBD1. This CDR3 is 16 amino acids long. The V gene's germline CDR1 is SNHLY and CDR2 FYNNEI. V lost 7 bases, J lost 3 bases, and 10 bases stayed unmatched. This CDR3 reads CASIISGTGYTGELFF. Here the CDR3 DNA reads TGTGCCAGCATCATATCCGGGACAGGCTACACCGGGGAGCTGTTTTTT.

This CDR3 reads CASSLSSGVVGELFF. CDR3 DNA sequence: TGTGCCAGCAGCTTATCTAGCGGGGTCGTCGGGGAGCTGTTTTTT. The chain links TRBV5-4 to TRBJ2-2, with 9 bases fitting TRBD2. CDR3 length: 15 residues. Germline values: CDR1 SGHNT, CDR2 YYREEE (reference sequence). Trimming removed 2 bases from V and 7 bases from J; junction bases left unmatched: 6. Variable domain in full (rest from reference TRBV5-4 and TRBJ2-2): ETGVTQSPTHLIKTRGQQVTLRCSSQSGHNTVSWYQQALGQGPQFIFQYYREEENGRGNFPPRFSGLQFPNYSSELNVNALELDDSALYLCASSLSSGVVGELFFGEGSRLTVL.

The chain couples TRBV5-4 to TRBJ1-2; no firm D call. From germline, CDR1 is SGHNT and CDR2 YYREEE (reference sequence). This CDR3 region has 13 residues. Trimming took 0 bases from V and 1 from J, leaving 4 bases between them. CDR3 loop: CASSLGGNYGYTF. DNA for the CDR3: TGTGCCAGCAGCTTGGGAGGTAACTATGGCTACACCTTC. Complete variable domain (other parts from reference TRBV5-4 and TRBJ1-2): ETGVTQSPTHLIKTRGQQVTLRCSSQSGHNTVSWYQQALGQGPQFIFQYYREEENGRGNFPPRFSGLQFPNYSSELNVNALELDDSALYLCASSLGGNYGYTFGSGTRLTVV.

CDR3 nucleotide sequence: TGTGCCAGCAGCCCAGGCCTAGCGGGGGGGAGGGGTGAGCAGTTCTTC. It yields the protein CASSPGLAGGRGEQFF. The chain uses TRBV9 and TRBJ2-1; 12 bases line up with TRBD2. Germline V gives CDR1 SGDLS, CDR2 YYNGEE. V gave up 4 bases and J gave up 9 bases; unmatched junction bases: 11. The CDR3 extends over 16 amino acids.

The chain is built from TRBV5-5 and TRBJ1-1; no definite D call. The germline V and J ends were trimmed by 4 bases and 0 bases, with 13 bases remaining between them. CDR1 is SGHKS, CDR2 YYEKEE, per germline (reference sequence). The CDR3 is 15 residues long. The CDR3 protein is CASSRSRGMNTEAFF. The CDR3 DNA follows: TGTGCCAGCAGCCGTTCCCGCGGAATGAACACTGAAGCTTTCTTT.

This clone showed up just once. The chain uses TRBV11-3 and TRBJ2-2, with unresolved D. Germline CDR1 and CDR2: SGHNT and YENEEA. The V gene lost 4 bases and the J gene lost 0 bases, with 9 bases spanning the gap. The CDR3 totals 15 residues. In nucleotides, the CDR3 is TGTGCCAGCAGCTCCCAGCTAGCGAACACCGGGGAGCTGTTTTTT. Translated, it gives CASSSQLANTGELFF.

The chain has TRBV11-2 and TRBJ1-3; no clear D. V was pared by 3 bases and J by 0 bases, with 6 bases between. CDR1 is SGHAT and CDR2 is FQNNGV in the germline V gene. The CDR3 covers 14 residues. The CDR3 protein is CASSFQLSGNTIYF. In DNA, the CDR3 is TGTGCCAGCAGCTTTCAGCTCTCTGGAAACACCATATATTTT.

The chain employs TRBV7-8 and TRBJ2-7, with 10 bases lining up with TRBD2. V lost 5 bases and J lost 7; bases outside the gene matches: 5. Germline CDR1 reads SGHVS; CDR2 reads FQNEAQ. This CDR3 spans 13 amino acids. The CDR3 loop is CASSPSGGVEQYF. CDR3 bases: TGTGCCAGCAGCCCAAGCGGGGGGGTGGAGCAGTACTTC.

The chain combines TRBV6-1 with TRBJ2-7, with TRBD2 as a possible D gene (5 bases). V lost 1 base and J lost 3, with 16 bases in between. The CDR3 is 16 residues long. Germline loops: CDR1 MNHNS, CDR2 SASEGT. CDR3 sequence reads: CASSEVILAVDYEQYF. CDR3 nucleotides: TGTGCCAGCAGTGAAGTAATCCTAGCCGTCGACTACGAGCAGTACTTC.

This rearrangement joins TRBV7-2 to TRBJ2-5; a weak D match, TRBD1 (5 bases). This CDR3 spans 14 amino acids. Trimming removed 2 bases at V and 0 bases at J, with 7 bases between. The germline V gene has CDR1 SGHTA and CDR2 FQGNSA. The CDR3: CASSLPDNQETQYF. In nucleotides, the CDR3 is TGTGCCAGCAGCTTACCGGACAACCAAGAGACCCAGTACTTC.